This TCR beta chain stems from a study of chemoradiotherapy in HPV16-positive cancers. Notes on the study in general: Candidate HPV-specific clones and E7-related TCR motifs grew in tumor during treatment. Functional assays defining HPV-specific T cells used only a couple of HPV16-positive patients.

Produced via immunoSEQ multiplex PCR; TCRdb's table is partial and in-frame only. The table shows fewer than 6,000 clones, with about 86% occurring only once. Losses at the gene ends were 8 bases for V and 4 bases for J; bases not matched to a gene: 14. There are 15 residues in the CDR3. The germline V gene encodes CDR1 MNHEY and CDR2 SMNVEV (reference sequence). With regard to this clone: Its antigen is not identified.

The chain combines TRBV27 with TRBJ2-7; 7 bases agree with TRBD2. Sample: tumor tissue, taken from a patient who underwent chemoradiotherapy. The clonotype comes from a human donor with HPV-associated anogenital cancer. The CDR3 bases are TGTGCCAGCCGTCCATATTTTCAGGGAGGGTACGAGCAGTACTTC. The encoded protein is CASRPYFQGGYEQYF.